The rows below give T cell receptor beta chains drawn from one sample of a study of cytomegalovirus exposure and HLA in healthy donors. Sequenced by immunoSEQ multiplex PCR; TCRdb stores in-frame clones only, minus some. The sample records around 120,000 clones, 80% being singletons. The specimen was PBMCs. The source is a woman between 40 and 50 years old in good health and CMV-seronegative. CDR3s include the opening cysteine and the closing phenylalanine or tryptophan. The D gene is left open where the match is weak. Not every row has a clone size; where given, it reads once, few, many or a size class.

size: NA; D: TRBD2; V: TRBV18; J: TRBJ2-1; CDR3: CASSPSSGRRVNEQFF; DNA: TGTGCCAGCTCACCATCTAGCGGGAGGCGGGTAAATGAGCAGTTCTTC
size: once; D: NA; V: TRBV18; J: TRBJ1-3; CDR3: CASSPGAPTSGNTIYF; DNA: TGTGCCAGCTCACCGGGAGCACCGACCTCTGGAAACACCATATATTTT
size: NA; D: NA; V: TRBV6-6; J: TRBJ2-1; CDR3: CASSYSTRQDEQFF; DNA: TGTGCCAGCAGTTACTCGACCCGGCAGGATGAGCAGTTCTTC
size: NA; D: NA; V: TRBV6-1; J: TRBJ1-1; CDR3: CASSDPVGPLHTEAFF; DNA: TGTGCCAGCAGTGATCCGGTGGGGCCTCTCCACACTGAAGCTTTCTTT
size: NA; D: NA; V: TRBV6-5; J: TRBJ1-2; CDR3: CASSYSKAARPGYTF; DNA: TGTGCCAGCAGTTACTCGAAAGCGGCCCGTCCGGGCTACACCTTC
size: NA; D: NA; V: TRBV27; J: TRBJ2-3; CDR3: CASSIIDCTDTQYF; DNA: TGTGCCAGCAGTATTATCGACTGTACAGATACGCAGTATTTT
size: NA; D: NA; V: TRBV27; J: TRBJ1-3; CDR3: CASRSRGVGNTIYF; DNA: TGTGCCAGCCGCTCCAGGGGCGTAGGGAACACCATATATTTT
size: NA; D: NA; V: TRBV7-2; J: TRBJ1-2; CDR3: CASRTTGPSNYGYTF; DNA: TGTGCCAGCAGAACCACAGGGCCCTCTAACTATGGCTACACCTTC
size: NA; D: TRBD1; V: TRBV9; J: TRBJ1-3; CDR3: CASSGTGSGNTIYF; DNA: TGTGCCAGCAGCGGGACAGGCTCTGGAAACACCATATATTTT
size: NA; D: TRBD2; V: TRBV7-6; J: TRBJ2-3; CDR3: CASSLGRLAGAPDTQYF; DNA: TGTGCCAGCAGCTTAGGCCGACTAGCGGGAGCCCCAGATACGCAGTATTTT